Given below is one T cell receptor beta chain in context. Its specificity is not known. Germline assignment: CDR1 SQVTM and CDR2 ANQGSEA. The CDR3 sequence is 18 residues long. The data stem from a study of CXCR3-negative and CXCR3-positive naive CD8 T cells. Study observations and caveats: Both naive subsets had comparably high diversity; memory CD8+ cells much lower. Against CXCR3-negative naive cells, CXCR3-positive naive cells showed more hydrophobic TRB CDR3s.

The authors prepared UMI-labeled TRB cDNA libraries by 5' RACE. TCRdb re-called the 5' RACE reads and shows each CDR3 protein once, DNA omitted. The table counts roughly 80,000 distinct CDR3 sequences; about 0.62% lies in the top ten. The chain combines TRBV29-1 with TRBJ2-3; TCRdb's assignment of TRBD2 cannot be checked, as there is no DNA. Input material: naive CXCR3+ CD8+ T cells from blood. Subset reported: CD45RO-CCR7+CD27+CD95- naive CD8+ T cells expressing CXCR3 (TNR3+). The receptor was derived from a human donor in good health. Some clones in this sample may be carry-over from other donors' samples. The CDR3 here is CSVDPGLAGGPKSDTQYF.